Listed below are T cell receptor beta chains from one sample, sequenced in a study of blood T cell repertoires in acute mononucleosis. The assay was immunoSEQ multiplex PCR, and TCRdb's table has in-frame clones only and misses some. The data contain thousands of clones, less than 30% of them singletons. Sequenced material: EBV YVL epitope tetramer+ CD8+ T cells sorted from PBMCs, taken during acute infectious mononucleosis. These receptors all come from a young woman with infectious mononucleosis caused by EBV. The CDR3 runs from the conserved cysteine through the conserved F or W. A D gene is named only where the DNA matches it firmly. Only part of the rows carry a size: once, few, many, or a class if the clone is expanded.

>NA|13|TRBV6-5|TRBJ2-5|NA
TGTGCCAGCAATGGTTACCTTCAAGAGACCCAGTACTTC
CASNGYLQETQYF
>NA|15|TRBV9|TRBJ1-2|NA
TGTGCCAGCAGCGTAGCTTCAGCAGGGGCCTATGGCTACACCTTC
CASSVASAGAYGYTF
>NA|15|TRBV4-1|TRBJ2-5|TRBD2
TGCGCCAGCAGCCGACTAGCGGGGGAACAAAAGACCCAGTACTTC
CASSRLAGEQKTQYF
>few|14|TRBV2|TRBJ2-7|TRBD1
TGTGCCAGCAGCCCGGCAGGGGGATTGAGGGAGCAGTACTTC
CASSPAGGLREQYF
>NA|17|TRBV5-6|TRBJ2-2|TRBD2
TGTGCCAGCAGCTCACTAGCGGGAGGGCCTCGGAGCGGGGAGCTGTTTTTT
CASSSLAGGPRSGELFF
>NA|14|TRBV6-5|TRBJ1-2|TRBD1
TGTGCCAGCAGTTACCAACAGGGGAGTGGTGGCTATGTCTTC
CASSYQQGSGGYVF
>many|15|TRBV6-4|TRBJ2-5|NA
TGTGCCAGCAGTTACCTCAGGGGTTCCCAAGAGACCCAGTACTTC
CASSYLRGSQETQYF
>NA|13|TRBV27|TRBJ2-2|NA
TGTGCCAGCAGGCGCAGTTACACCGGGGAGCTGTTTTTT
CASRRSYTGELFF
>NA|15|TRBV6-1|TRBJ2-2|NA
NA
CASTGTANTGELFFF
>few|12|TRBV29-1|TRBJ2-1|NA
TGCAGCGTTGGGCAGGCCCTTAATGAGCAGTTCTTC
CSVGQALNEQFF
>few|15|TRBV7-5|TRBJ2-5|NA
TGTGCCAGCATGAGGGAGTTGGCGGGGCAAGAGACCCAGTACTTC
CASMRELAGQETQYF
>NA|15|TRBV5-1|TRBJ1-2|NA
TGCCCCCGCAGCTGGGCCGGGGGGGGGCCAAGTGGCTACACCTTC
CPRSWAGGGPSGYTF
>large|15|TRBV27|TRBJ2-7|NA
TGTGCCAGCAGCCTCGCCGGGCCAAGCTCCTACGAGCAGTACTTC
CASSLAGPSSYEQYF
>few|15|TRBV27|TRBJ1-5|NA
TGTGCCAGCAGTCCACTCTTAGGAAGCAATCAGCCCCAGCATTTT
CASSPLLGSNQPQHF
>many|12|TRBV6-6|TRBJ2-1|NA
TGTGCCAGCAGGCAACAGACTAGGGAGCAGTTCTTC
CASRQQTREQFF
>few|14|TRBV25-1|TRBJ2-7|TRBD1
TGTGCCAGCAGCTTAGCAGGGGGCTCATACGAGCAGTACTTC
CASSLAGGSYEQYF
>few|17|TRBV28|TRBJ2-6|NA
TGTGCCAGCAGTTTAATTAATTCGGACTCTGGGGCCAACGTCCTGACTTTC
CASSLINSDSGANVLTF
>NA|16|TRBV27|TRBJ2-7|TRBD1
TGTGCCACCAGTGATTTCGGGACAGGGGGCGAATACGAGCAGTACTTC
CATSDFGTGGEYEQYF
>medium-sized|14|TRBV27|TRBJ2-3|NA
TGTGCCAGCCTTAACCCACGGGGCACAGATACGCAGTATTTT
CASLNPRGTDTQYF
>NA|15|TRBV11-2|TRBJ2-7|NA
TGTGCCAGCAGCTCTCCGACTGTCCTTGGCGGCGAGCAGTACTTC
CASSSPTVLGGEQYF
>few|10|TRBV20-1|TRBJ2-1|NA
TGCAGTGCTAGGGGGCAAGGGCAGTTCTTC
CSARGQGQFF
>NA|13|TRBV29-1|TRBJ2-7|NA
TGCAGCGTTTATCTGGGCAGGACCTACGAGCAGTACTTC
CSVYLGRTYEQYF
>few|15|TRBV11-3|TRBJ1-1|NA
TGTGCCAGCAGCTTAGTTGTAGGAAAGAACACTGAAGCTTTCTTT
CASSLVVGKNTEAFF
>NA|15|TRBV4-2|TRBJ2-1|NA
TGTGCCAGCAGGAATTACAGGGAGGCCACTGGAGAGCAGTTCTTC
CASRNYREATGEQFF
>NA|16|TRBV11-2|TRBJ2-5|TRBD2
TGTGCCAGCAGTTTATCGGCTAGCGGGAGGGCTCCGGCCCAGTACTTC
CASSLSASGRAPAQYF
>NA|17|TRBV6-1|TRBJ1-2|NA
TGTGCCAGCAGTGTCCCGGGGAAATGTAGAAAGACCTATGGCTACACCTTC
CASSVPGKCRKTYGYTF
>few|14|TRBV10-3|TRBJ2-7|TRBD2
TGTGCCAGCAGTGTGACGGGGGGGCACTACGAGCAGTACTTC
CASSVTGGHYEQYF
>once|14|TRBV6-5|TRBJ2-5|TRBD1
TGTGCCAGCAGGCAGTTGACAGGGAGTGGAACCCAGTACTTC
CASRQLTGSGTQYF
>NA|16|TRBV11-2|TRBJ2-3|TRBD2
TGTGCCAGCAGCTTCCCCACTAGCGGGAGTGGCGATACGCAGTATTTT
CASSFPTSGSGDTQYF
>few|15|TRBV4-2|TRBJ2-1|NA
TGTGCCAGCAGCTTCACGCGGGCAGGCGACAATGAGCAGTTCTTC
CASSFTRAGDNEQFF
>NA|15|TRBV28|TRBJ2-7|TRBD2
TGTGCCAGCCTGCGGACTAGCGGGAGGGCTTCCGAGCAGTACTTC
CASLRTSGRASEQYF
>many|14|TRBV6-5|TRBJ1-1|NA
TGTGCCATCAGTGAGGAGGACAGGAACACTGAAGCTTTCTTT
CAISEEDRNTEAFF
>medium-sized|14|TRBV6-5|TRBJ1-2|TRBD1
TGTGCCAGCAGTCCACAGGGGGGAGATTTCGGCTACACCTTC
CASSPQGGDFGYTF
>NA|14|TRBV25-1|TRBJ1-2|NA
TGTGCCAGCAGCCAAGTAAACGCTAACTATGGCTACACCTTC
CASSQVNANYGYTF
>few|15|TRBV13|TRBJ2-3|TRBD1
TGTGCCAGCAGCTACGGACAGGGGGCGGCAGATACGCAGTATTTT
CASSYGQGAADTQYF
>once|16|TRBV7-3|TRBJ2-1|TRBD2
TGTGCCAGCAGCTTTGGACTAGCGGGACCCCTCAATGAGCAGTTCTTC
CASSFGLAGPLNEQFF
>few|17|TRBV27|TRBJ2-2|TRBD2
TGTGCCAGCAGCTCACTAGCGGGAGGGCCTCGGAGCGGGGAGCTGTTTTTT
CASSSLAGGPRSGELFF
>NA|14|TRBV11-2|TRBJ2-7|TRBD1
TGTGCCAGCAGCCCGGCAGGGGGATTGAGGGAGCAGTACTTC
CASSPAGGLREQYF
>NA|14|TRBV7-9|TRBJ2-3|TRBD1
TGTGCCAGCAGCTTGTTGGGACAGGGGGATACGCAGTATTTT
CASSLLGQGDTQYF
>NA|12|TRBV7-3|TRBJ2-3|NA
TGTGCCAGCAGCCCCGGAACACACACACAGTATTTT
CASSPGTHTQYF
>few|15|TRBV11-3|TRBJ1-1|NA
TGTGCCAGCAGCTTAACTTCTCCGGGGGACACTGAAGCTTTCTTT
CASSLTSPGDTEAFF
>NA|13|TRBV4-2|TRBJ2-7|TRBD2
TGTGCCAGCACACTAGCGGGGTCGGGGGAGCAGTACTTC
CASTLAGSGEQYF
>few|15|TRBV6-5|TRBJ2-5|NA
TGTGCCAGCAGGCAGTTGACAGTGAGTGTAGAGACCCAGTACTTC
CASRQLTVSVETQYF
>NA|14|TRBV7-9|TRBJ1-1|NA
TGTGCCAGCAGCTTAACTTCTCCGGGGGACACTGAAGCTTTT
CASSLTSPGDTEAF
>few|15|TRBV7-9|TRBJ2-7|NA
TGTGCCAGCAGCTCTCCGACTGTCCTTGGCGGCGAGCAGTACTTC
CASSSPTVLGGEQYF
>NA|16|TRBV27|TRBJ2-7|NA
TGTGCCAGCAGCCCAACATTGCAGGGAGTCGCCTACGAGCAGTACTTC
CASSPTLQGVAYEQYF
>few|14|TRBV10-3|TRBJ2-3|NA
TGTGCCACCAGTCTAGCAGTTAGCACAGATACGCAGTATTTT
CATSLAVSTDTQYF